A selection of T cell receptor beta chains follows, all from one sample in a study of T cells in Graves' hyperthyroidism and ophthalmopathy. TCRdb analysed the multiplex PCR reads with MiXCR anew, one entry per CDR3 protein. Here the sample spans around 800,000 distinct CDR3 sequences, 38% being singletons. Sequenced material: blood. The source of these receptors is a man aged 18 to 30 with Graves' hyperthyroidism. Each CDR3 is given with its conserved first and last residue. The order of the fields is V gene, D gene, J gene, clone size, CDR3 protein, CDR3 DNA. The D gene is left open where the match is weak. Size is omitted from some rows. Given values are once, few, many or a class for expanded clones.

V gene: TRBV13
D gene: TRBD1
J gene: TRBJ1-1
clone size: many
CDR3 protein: CASNIGTGGTEAFF
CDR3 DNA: TGTGCCAGCAACATCGGGACAGGGGGCACTGAAGCTTTCTTT

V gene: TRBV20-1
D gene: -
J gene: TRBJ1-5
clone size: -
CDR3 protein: CSASRPPSEPQHF
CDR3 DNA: TGCAGTGCTAGTCGACCCCCCTCCGAGCCCCAGCATTTT

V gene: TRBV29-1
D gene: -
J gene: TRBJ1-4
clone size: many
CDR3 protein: CSVVGESEKLFF
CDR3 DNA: TGCAGCGTTGTAGGGGAGAGTGAAAAACTGTTTTTT

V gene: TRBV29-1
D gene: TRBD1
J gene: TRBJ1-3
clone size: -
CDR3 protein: CSLDRGNTIYF
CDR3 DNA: TGCAGTCTGGACAGGGGAAACACCATATATTTT

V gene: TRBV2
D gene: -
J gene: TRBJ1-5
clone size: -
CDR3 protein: CASTSANQPQHF
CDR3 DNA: TGTGCCAGCACTTCAGCCAATCAGCCCCAGCATTTT

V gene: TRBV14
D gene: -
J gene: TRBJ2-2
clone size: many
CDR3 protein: CASSQDNTGELFF
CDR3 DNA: TGTGCCAGCAGCCAAGATAACACCGGGGAGCTGTTTTTT

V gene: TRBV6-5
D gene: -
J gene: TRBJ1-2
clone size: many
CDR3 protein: CASSYSTVGYTF
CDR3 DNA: TGTGCCAGCAGTTACTCGACTGTTGGCTACACCTTC

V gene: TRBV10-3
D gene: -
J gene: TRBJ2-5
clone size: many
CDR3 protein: CAISSVGGSETQYF
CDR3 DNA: TGTGCCATCAGCTCAGTAGGGGGGTCGGAGACCCAGTACTTC

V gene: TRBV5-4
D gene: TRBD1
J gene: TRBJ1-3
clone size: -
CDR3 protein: CASSASTGVGNTIYF
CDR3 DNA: TGTGCCAGCAGCGCTTCAACAGGGGTCGGAAACACCATATATTTT

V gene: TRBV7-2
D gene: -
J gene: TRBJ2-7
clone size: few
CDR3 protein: CASSLVLTVPYEQYF
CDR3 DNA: TGTGCCAGCAGCTTAGTTTTAACAGTACCCTACGAGCAGTACTTC

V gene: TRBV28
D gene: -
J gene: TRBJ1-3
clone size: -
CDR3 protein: CASKIRSGNTIYF
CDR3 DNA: TGTGCCAGCAAAATACGCTCTGGAAACACCATATATTTT

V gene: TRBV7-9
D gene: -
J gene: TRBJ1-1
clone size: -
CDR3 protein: CASSLQSHNTEAFF
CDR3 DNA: TGTGCCAGCAGCTTACAGTCCCACAACACTGAAGCTTTCTTT

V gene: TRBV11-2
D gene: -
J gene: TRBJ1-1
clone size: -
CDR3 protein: CASSLARGSGRNTEAFF
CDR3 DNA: TGTGCCAGCAGCTTAGCGAGGGGGTCGGGACGGAACACTGAAGCTTTCTTT

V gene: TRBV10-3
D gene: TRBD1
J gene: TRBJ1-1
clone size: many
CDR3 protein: CAISEPDRAATEAFF
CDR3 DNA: TGTGCCATCAGTGAGCCGGACAGGGCGGCCACTGAAGCTTTCTTT

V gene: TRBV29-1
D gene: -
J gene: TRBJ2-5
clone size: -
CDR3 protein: CSVDYQETQYF
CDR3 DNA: TGCAGCGTGGACTATCAAGAGACCCAGTACTTC

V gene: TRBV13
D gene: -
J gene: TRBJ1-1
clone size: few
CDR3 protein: CASSYIGRIPEAFF
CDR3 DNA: TGTGCCAGCTCTTATATCGGGCGGATCCCTGAAGCTTTCTTT

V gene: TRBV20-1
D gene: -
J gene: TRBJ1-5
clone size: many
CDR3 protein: CSASREDQPQHF
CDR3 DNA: TGCAGTGCTAGCCGGGAGGATCAGCCCCAGCATTTT

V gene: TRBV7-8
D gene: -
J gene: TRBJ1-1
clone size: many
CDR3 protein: CASSLVWGNTEAFF
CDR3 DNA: TGTGCCAGCAGCTTAGTCTGGGGGAACACTGAAGCTTTCTTT

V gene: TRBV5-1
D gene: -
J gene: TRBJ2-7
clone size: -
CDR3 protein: CASSSPGQRGLSYGYEQYF
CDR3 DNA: TGCGCCAGCAGCTCTCCGGGTCAACGGGGACTCTCTTACGGTTACGAGCAGTACTTC

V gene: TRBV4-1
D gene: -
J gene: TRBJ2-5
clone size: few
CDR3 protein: CASSQEVARETQYF
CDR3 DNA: TGCGCCAGCAGCCAAGAGGTAGCACGAGAGACCCAGTACTTC

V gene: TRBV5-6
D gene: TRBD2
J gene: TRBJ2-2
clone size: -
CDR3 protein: CASSLRTSDTGELFF
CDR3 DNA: TGTGCCAGCAGCCTAAGGACTAGTGACACCGGGGAGCTGTTTTTT

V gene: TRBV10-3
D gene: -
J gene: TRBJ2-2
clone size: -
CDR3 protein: CAISESPPGHPNTGELFF
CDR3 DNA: TGTGCCATCAGTGAGTCACCTCCGGGACACCCGAACACCGGGGAGCTGTTTTTT

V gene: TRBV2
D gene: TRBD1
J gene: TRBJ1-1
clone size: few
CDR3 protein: CASNPQGGSQGNTEAFF
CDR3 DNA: TGTGCCAGCAATCCTCAGGGGGGATCCCAGGGGAACACTGAAGCTTTCTTT

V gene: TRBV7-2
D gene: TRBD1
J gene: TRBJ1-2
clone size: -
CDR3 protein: CASSLFPTGTGFMGYTF
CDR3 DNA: TGTGCCAGCAGCTTATTTCCGACCGGGACAGGCTTTATGGGCTACACCTTC

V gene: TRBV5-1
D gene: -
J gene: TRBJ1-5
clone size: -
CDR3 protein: CASSLAGGRHQPQHF
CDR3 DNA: TGCGCCAGCAGCTTGGCCGGGGGTAGACATCAGCCCCAGCATTTT

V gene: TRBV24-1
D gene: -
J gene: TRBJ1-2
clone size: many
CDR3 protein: CATSDPLTGFTF
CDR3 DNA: TGTGCCACCAGTGACCCACTCACAGGTTTCACCTTC

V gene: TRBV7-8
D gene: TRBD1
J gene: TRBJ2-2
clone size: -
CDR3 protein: CASSLGPGQDGTGELFF
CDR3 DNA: TGTGCCAGCAGCTTGGGACCGGGACAGGACGGAACCGGGGAGCTGTTTTTT

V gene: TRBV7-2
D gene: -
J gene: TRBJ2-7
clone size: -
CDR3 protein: CASSLGWNSYEQYF
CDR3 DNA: TGTGCCAGCAGCTTAGGCTGGAACTCCTACGAGCAGTACTTC